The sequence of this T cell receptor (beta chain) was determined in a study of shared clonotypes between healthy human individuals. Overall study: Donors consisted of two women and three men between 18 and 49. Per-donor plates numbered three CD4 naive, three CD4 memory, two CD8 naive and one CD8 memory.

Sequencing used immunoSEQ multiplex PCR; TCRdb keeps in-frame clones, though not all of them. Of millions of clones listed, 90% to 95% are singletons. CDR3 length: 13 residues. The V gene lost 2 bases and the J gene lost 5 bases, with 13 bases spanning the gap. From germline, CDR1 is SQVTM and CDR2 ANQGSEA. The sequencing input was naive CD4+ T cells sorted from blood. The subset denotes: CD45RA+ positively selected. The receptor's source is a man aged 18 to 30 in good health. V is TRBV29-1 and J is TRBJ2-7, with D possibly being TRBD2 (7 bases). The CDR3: CSVEQGSGNEQYF. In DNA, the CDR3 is TGCAGCGTTGAACAGGGGAGCGGGAACGAGCAGTACTTC.